The source of this TCR beta chain is a study of T cell responses to AZD1222 COVID-19 vaccine. Study outcomes and limitations: Repertoires were collected only later (after the peak T cell response had occurred). The reported proportion of spike-specific TCRs targeting unmutated variant regions was nearly half. Recipients of two AZD1222 doses showed rising Spike-specific TCR breadth and depth.

Turning to this clone: The target antigen is unknown. Other DNA sequences of this sample code for an identical CDR3.

The CDR3 spans 11 residues. Looked up from germline, CDR1 is SGHRS and CDR2 is YFSETQ. Trimming took off 1 base at V and 5 bases at J, with 3 bases between the two ends. Measured with immunoSEQ multiplex PCR; TCRdb has only the in-frame clones, and not every one. The sample holds under 150,000 clones, about 92% seen once. The clonotype was recovered from an adult in good health. The chain joins TRBV5-1 to TRBJ2-5; D is uncertain. The specimen was peripheral blood, collected on day 0 of AZD1222 vaccination. CDR3 in DNA: TGCGCCAGCAGCTTGAGGGAGACCCAGTACTTC. Translated, it gives CASSLRETQYF.